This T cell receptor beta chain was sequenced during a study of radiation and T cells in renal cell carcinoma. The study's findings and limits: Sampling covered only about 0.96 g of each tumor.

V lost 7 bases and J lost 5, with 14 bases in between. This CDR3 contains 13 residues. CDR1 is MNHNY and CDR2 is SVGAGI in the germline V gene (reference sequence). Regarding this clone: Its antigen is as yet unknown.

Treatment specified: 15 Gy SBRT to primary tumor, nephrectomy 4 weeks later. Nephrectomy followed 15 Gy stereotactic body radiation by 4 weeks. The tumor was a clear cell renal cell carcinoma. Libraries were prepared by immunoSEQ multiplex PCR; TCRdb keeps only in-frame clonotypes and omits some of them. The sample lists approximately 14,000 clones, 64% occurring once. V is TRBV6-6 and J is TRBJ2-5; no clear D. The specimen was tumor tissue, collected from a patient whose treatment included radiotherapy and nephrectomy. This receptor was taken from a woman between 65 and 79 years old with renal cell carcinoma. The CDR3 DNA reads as TGTGCCAGCACTTTGGGCGGCCAGGAGACCCAGTACTTC. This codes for CASTLGGQETQYF.